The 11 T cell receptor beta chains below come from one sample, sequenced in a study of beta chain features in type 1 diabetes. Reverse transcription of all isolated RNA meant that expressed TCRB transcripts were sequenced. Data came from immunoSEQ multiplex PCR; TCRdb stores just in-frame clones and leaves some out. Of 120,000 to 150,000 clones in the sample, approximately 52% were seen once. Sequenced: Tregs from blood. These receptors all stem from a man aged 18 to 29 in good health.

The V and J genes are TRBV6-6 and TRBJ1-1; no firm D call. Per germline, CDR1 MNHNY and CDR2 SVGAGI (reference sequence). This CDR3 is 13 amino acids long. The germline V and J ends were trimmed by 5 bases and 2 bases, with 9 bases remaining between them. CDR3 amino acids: CASSRGGNTEAFF. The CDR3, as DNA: TGTGCCAGCAGTCGGGGAGGAAACACTGAAGCTTTCTTT.

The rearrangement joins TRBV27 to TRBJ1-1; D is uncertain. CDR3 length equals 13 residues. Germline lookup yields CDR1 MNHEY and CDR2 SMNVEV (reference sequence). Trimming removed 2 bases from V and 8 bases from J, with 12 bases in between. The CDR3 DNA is TGTGCCAGCAGTTTACAGTACCGCGGGGAAGCTTTCTTT. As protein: CASSLQYRGEAFF.

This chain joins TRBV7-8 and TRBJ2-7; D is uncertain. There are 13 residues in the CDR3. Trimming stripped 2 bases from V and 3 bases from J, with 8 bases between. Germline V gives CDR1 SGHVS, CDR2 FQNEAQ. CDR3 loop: CASSLLLNYEQYF. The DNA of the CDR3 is TGTGCCAGCAGCTTACTACTTAACTACGAGCAGTACTTC.

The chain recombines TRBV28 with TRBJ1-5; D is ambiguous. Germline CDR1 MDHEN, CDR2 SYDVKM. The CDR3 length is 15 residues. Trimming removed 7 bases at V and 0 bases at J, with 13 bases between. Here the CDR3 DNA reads TGTGCCAGCATCACGCGGGCCTATAGCAATCAGCCCCAGCATTTT. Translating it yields CASITRAYSNQPQHF.

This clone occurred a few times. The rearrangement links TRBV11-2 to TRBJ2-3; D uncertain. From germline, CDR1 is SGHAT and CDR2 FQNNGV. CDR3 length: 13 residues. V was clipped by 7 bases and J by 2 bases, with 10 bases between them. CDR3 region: CASTFSSTDTQYF. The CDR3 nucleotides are TGTGCCAGCACCTTTTCATCCACAGATACGCAGTATTTT. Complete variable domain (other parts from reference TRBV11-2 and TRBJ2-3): EAGVAQSPRYKIIEKRQSVAFWCNPISGHATLYWYQQILGQGPKLLIQFQNNGVVDDSQLPKDRFSAERLKGVDSTLKIQPAKLEDSAVYLCASTFSSTDTQYFGPGTRLTVL.

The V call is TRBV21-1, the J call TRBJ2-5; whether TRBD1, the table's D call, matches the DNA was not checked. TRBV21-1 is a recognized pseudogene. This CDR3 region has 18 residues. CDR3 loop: CASSREPGQGEGMETQYF. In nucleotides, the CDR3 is TGTGCCAGCAGCAGAGAGCCGGGACAGGGAGAAGGAATGGAGACCCAGTACTTC.

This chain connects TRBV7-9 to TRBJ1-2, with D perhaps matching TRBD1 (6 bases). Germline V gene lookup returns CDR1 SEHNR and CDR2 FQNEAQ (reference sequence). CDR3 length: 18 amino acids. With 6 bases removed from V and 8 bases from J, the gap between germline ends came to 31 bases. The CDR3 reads CASRPFQGLGRTLSGYTF. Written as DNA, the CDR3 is TGTGCCAGCAGACCATTTCAGGGGTTGGGCAGGACCCTTTCGGGCTACACCTTC.

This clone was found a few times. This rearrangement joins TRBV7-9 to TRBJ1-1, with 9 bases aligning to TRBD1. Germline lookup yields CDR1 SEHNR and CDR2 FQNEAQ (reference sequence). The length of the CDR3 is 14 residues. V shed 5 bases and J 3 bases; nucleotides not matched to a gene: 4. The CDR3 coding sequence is TGTGCCAGCAGCCCGCGGGACAGGGACACTGAAGCTTTCTTT. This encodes CASSPRDRDTEAFF.

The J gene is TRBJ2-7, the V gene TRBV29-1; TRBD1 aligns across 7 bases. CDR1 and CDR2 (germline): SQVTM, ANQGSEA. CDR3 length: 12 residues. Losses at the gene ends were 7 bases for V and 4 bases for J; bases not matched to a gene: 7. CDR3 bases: TGCAGCGCGGTGGGACAGCCTTACGAGCAGTACTTC. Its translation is CSAVGQPYEQYF.

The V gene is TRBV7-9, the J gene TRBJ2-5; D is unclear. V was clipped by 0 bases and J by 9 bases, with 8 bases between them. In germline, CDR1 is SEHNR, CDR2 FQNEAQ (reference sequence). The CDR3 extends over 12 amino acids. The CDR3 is CASSLAPQAQYF. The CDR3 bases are TGTGCCAGCAGCTTAGCCCCTCAGGCCCAGTACTTC.

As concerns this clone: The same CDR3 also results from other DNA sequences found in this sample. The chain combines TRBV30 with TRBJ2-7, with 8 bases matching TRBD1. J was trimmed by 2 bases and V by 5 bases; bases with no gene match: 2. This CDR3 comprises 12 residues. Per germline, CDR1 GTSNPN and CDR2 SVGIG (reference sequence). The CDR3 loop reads CAWSGGPYEQYF. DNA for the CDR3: TGTGCCTGGTCAGGGGGCCCCTACGAGCAGTACTTC.